This TCR beta chain is drawn from a study of T cell repertoires in ileal Crohn's disease. Overall study: M6 samples are neoterminal ileum biopsies from postoperative colonoscopy.

This clone was found once. Its antigen remains unidentified. Germline V gene data show CDR1 as MNHEY and CDR2 as SMNVEV (reference sequence). The CDR3 sequence is 14 residues long. Unmatched junction bases numbered 7, after V lost 2 bases and J lost 9 bases. The study, taken as a whole, reports: Every patient over 26.8% clonality showed endoscopic recurrence.

Regarding time point: neoterminal ileum biopsy at postoperative endoscopy, about 6 months after surgery. Method: immunoSEQ multiplex PCR; TCRdb's copy keeps in-frame clones and lacks some. The repertoire holds tens of thousands of clones, with about 89% as singletons. J is TRBJ2-3 and V is TRBV27; 8 bases align to TRBD2. Sequenced input: ileal tissue. This sequence originates from an adult with Crohn's disease. CDR3: CASSLASGGSTQYF. The DNA of the CDR3 is TGTGCCAGCAGTTTAGCCAGCGGGGGAAGCACGCAGTATTTT.